The 6 T cell receptor beta chains in this list originate from one sample, sequenced in a study of monozygotic twins with inflammatory bowel disease. TCRdb reprocessed the 5' RACE reads, keeping one entry per CDR3 protein, no DNA. In total, the table holds some 400,000 distinct CDR3 sequences. What was sequenced was blood. These receptors all come from a human donor with ulcerative colitis or Crohn's disease, or a healthy co-twin of an affected twin (not recorded which).

The CDR3 spells CASSFGPARDTQYF. The chain has TRBV28 and TRBJ2-3; TCRdb returns TRBD2, unconfirmable since there is no DNA. The CDR3 is made up of 14 amino acids. Germline V gene sequence: CDR1 MDHEN, CDR2 SYDVKM.

The chain has TRBV4-2 and TRBJ2-5; TCRdb's D call of TRBD2 is untestable without DNA. This CDR3 contains 17 residues. CDR1 and CDR2 (germline): LGHNA, YNFKEQ. The CDR3 loop reads CASSQDRRRGGQETQYF.

The rearrangement uses TRBV7-8 and TRBJ1-5; TCRdb names TRBD1, which stays unverified in the absence of DNA. Germline assignment: CDR1 SGHVS and CDR2 FQNEAQ. This CDR3 spans 16 amino acids. The CDR3: CASSLEGQGNNQPQHF. Full variable domain (rest looked up from reference TRBV7-8 and TRBJ1-5): GAGVSQSPRYKVAKRGQDVALRCDPISGHVSLFWYQQALGQGPEFLTYFQNEAQLDKSGLPSDRFFAERPEGSVSTLKIQRTQQEDSAVYLCASSLEGQGNNQPQHFGDGTRLSIL.

The rearrangement uses TRBV6-5 and TRBJ2-3. The CDR3 extends over 14 amino acids. The germline V gene has CDR1 MNHEY and CDR2 SVGAGI. The CDR3 loop is CASSYLVSVDTQYF.

The chain combines TRBV7-9 with TRBJ2-1; checking the TCRdb D call of TRBD2 is not possible without DNA. Germline V lookup: CDR1 SEHNR, CDR2 FQNEAQ (reference sequence). The CDR3 spans 12 residues. This CDR3 is CASSPPEGEQFF.

The gene calls are TRBV10-3 and TRBJ1-1; TCRdb lists TRBD1, though no DNA is available to test this call. Germline lookup yields CDR1 ENHRY and CDR2 SYGVKD. This CDR3 is built from 14 residues. The CDR3 sequence: CAIRPLGENTEAFF.